Presented here are 13 T cell receptor beta chains from one specimen sequenced in a study of cytomegalovirus exposure and HLA in healthy donors. Profiled with immunoSEQ multiplex PCR; TCRdb holds only in-frame clones, not every one. The sample consists of about 73,000 clones, roughly 95% of them appearing once. Specimen: PBMCs. The receptors stem from a man between 18 and 29 years old in good health and CMV-seronegative.

V usage is TRBV9 and J usage is TRBJ1-1; no firm D call. Looked up from germline, CDR1 is SGDLS and CDR2 is YYNGEE. V lost 1 base and J 4 bases, leaving 14 bases between the germline ends. The CDR3 runs to 15 residues. The CDR3 loop is CASSVSGILGTEAFF. In DNA, the CDR3 is TGTGCCAGCAGCGTAAGCGGGATCTTAGGCACTGAAGCTTTCTTT.

The chain couples TRBV19 to TRBJ2-1; 9 bases map to TRBD1. Per germline, CDR1 LNHDA and CDR2 SQIVND (reference sequence). The CDR3 contains 15 residues. The junction had 7 bases not matched to a gene; V was cut back by 7 bases and J by 3 bases. For the CDR3, the DNA is TGTGCCAGTACCTCCGGGACAGGGAACTACAATGAGCAGTTCTTC. Residues: CASTSGTGNYNEQFF.

This clone was seen a single time. The chain is built from TRBV11-3 and TRBJ2-4, with 7 bases identical to TRBD2. Germline-derived CDR1 and CDR2 are SGHNT and YENEEA. The CDR3 has 19 amino acids. The V segment lost 5 bases and the J segment 0 bases; nucleotides outside the gene matches: 16. The CDR3 DNA reads TGTGCCAGCAGCGCCTTCTCCCGGGACTACAATCTAGCCAAAAACATTCAGTACTTC. This translates into CASSAFSRDYNLAKNIQYF.

V gene TRBV28 combines with J gene TRBJ1-2, with TRBD1 as a possible D gene (6 bases). This CDR3 has 15 amino acids. The ends were cut back, 6 bases at V and 6 bases at J, with 20 bases in the middle. Germline lookup yields CDR1 MDHEN and CDR2 SYDVKM. The CDR3 loop reads CASSQDAGVPNGYTF. CDR3 nucleotides: TGTGCCAGCAGCCAAGACGCAGGGGTTCCTAATGGCTACACCTTC.

This clone was seen more than once but under ten times. V usage is TRBV19 and J usage is TRBJ1-2; 7 bases fit TRBD1. CDR3 size: 15 residues. The germline gives CDR1 LNHDA, CDR2 SQIVND (reference sequence). V was pared by 7 bases and J by 6 bases, with 14 bases of the junction left unmatched. The CDR3 DNA sequence: TGTGCCAGTACCGCCCTACAGGGGACGGTGGATGGCTACACCTTC. Its translation is CASTALQGTVDGYTF.

The V call is TRBV30, the J call TRBJ1-2; 12 bases align to TRBD1. V dropped 3 bases and J dropped 2; count of bases not matched to a gene: 10. The CDR3 is 17 amino acids. The germline CDR1 and CDR2 sequences are GTSNPN and SVGIG (reference sequence). CDR3 region: CAWREGTGGGGNYGYTF. The CDR3 DNA reads TGTGCCTGGAGGGAAGGGACAGGGGGCGGCGGGAACTATGGCTACACCTTC.

CDR3 protein: CASSFRTAGNTIYF. The CDR3 coding sequence is TGTGCCAGCAGCTTTCGTACAGCTGGAAACACCATATATTTT. The gene calls are TRBV5-4 and TRBJ1-3; no clear D. The CDR3 has 14 residues. V was shortened by 2 bases and J by 2 bases, with 8 bases between the two germline ends. Germline V gene data show CDR1 as SGHNT and CDR2 as YYREEE (reference sequence).

This chain links TRBV28 with TRBJ1-2; no clear D. The CDR3 is made up of 14 amino acids. Trimming cost V 4 bases and J 8 bases, with 17 bases left between them. Germline CDR1 is MDHEN and CDR2 is SYDVKM. The CDR3 here is CASSSPIESGGYTF. CDR3 sequence (DNA): TGTGCCAGCAGTTCCCCTATAGAATCGGGAGGCTACACCTTC.

CDR3 DNA: TGTGCCAGCAGTCTAAGACAGGGCGGTGAGCAGTTCTTC. This sequence encodes CASSLRQGGEQFF. J is TRBJ2-1 and V is TRBV6-5; 7 bases align to TRBD1. V was clipped by 5 bases and J by 9 bases; unmatched bases: 7. The length of the CDR3 is 13 residues. CDR1 is MNHEY, CDR2 SVGAGI, per germline.

This chain links TRBV5-4 with TRBJ2-3, with D possibly matching TRBD1 (6 bases). The CDR3 extends over 12 amino acids. The germline gives CDR1 SGHNT, CDR2 YYREEE (reference sequence). The ends were cut back, 5 bases at V and 4 bases at J, with 8 bases in the middle. CDR3 bases: TGTGCCAGCAGACAGGGTGCAGATACGCAGTATTTT. Encoded protein: CASRQGADTQYF.

The V gene is TRBV6-5, the J gene TRBJ1-1; D unclear. V lost 6 bases and J 4 bases, leaving 18 bases between the germline ends. This CDR3 has 15 amino acids. The germline V gene encodes CDR1 MNHEY and CDR2 SVGAGI. CDR3 DNA sequence: TGTGCCAGCAGGCTAAGTAGGTATCGGAGCACTGAAGCTTTCTTT. This translates into CASRLSRYRSTEAFF.

The chain couples TRBV29-1 to TRBJ1-1; TRBD1 agrees at 8 bases. This CDR3 region has 13 residues. After removal of 7 bases from V and 4 bases from J, the junction contained 8 bases not matched to a gene. Germline V gene sequence: CDR1 SQVTM, CDR2 ANQGSEA. The CDR3, as DNA: TGCAGCGCCGGACAGGGCGGGGGCACTGAAGCTTTCTTT. It translates to CSAGQGGGTEAFF.

This rearrangement joins TRBV27 to TRBJ2-7, with 7 bases aligning to TRBD2. The germline V gene encodes CDR1 MNHEY and CDR2 SMNVEV (reference sequence). The V segment lost 5 bases and the J segment 2 bases; nucleotides outside the gene matches: 6. The CDR3 runs to 14 residues. As DNA, the CDR3 is TGTGCCAGCAGTCCCTCCGGGGGGACCTACGAGCAGTACTTC. It translates to CASSPSGGTYEQYF.